The 13 T cell receptor beta chains listed next were all sequenced from one sample in a study of cytomegalovirus exposure and HLA in healthy donors. The PCR made use of 60 Vbeta and 13 Jbeta primers. Libraries were prepared by immunoSEQ multiplex PCR; TCRdb keeps only in-frame clonotypes and omits some of them. The sample contains 84,000 or so clones, roughly three quarters of which appear only once. The sample was PBMCs. The receptors were sampled from a man aged 25-45 years in good health and CMV-seronegative.

The chain joins TRBV19 to TRBJ1-2; 8 positions match TRBD1. CDR1 is LNHDA, CDR2 SQIVND, per germline (reference sequence). Trimming removed 10 bases from V and 5 bases from J; junction bases left unmatched: 9. This CDR3 region has 13 residues. The CDR3 here is CATPGTGGYGYTF. CDR3 DNA: TGTGCCACCCCTGGCACAGGGGGATATGGCTACACCTTC.

This clone came up once. The chain links TRBV28 to TRBJ1-5; 8 bases agree with TRBD1. The length of the CDR3 is 15 residues. The ends lost 6 bases at V and 6 bases at J; junction bases unmatched: 10. Germline V gene lookup returns CDR1 MDHEN and CDR2 SYDVKM. DNA of the CDR3: TGTGCCAGCAGGTTACAGGGGGTGCGTTTTCAGCCCCAGCATTTT. It is translated as CASRLQGVRFQPQHF.

The gene calls are TRBV7-6 and TRBJ2-7, with TRBD1 identical over 7 bases. The CDR3 length is 16 residues. Germline CDR1 is SGHVS and CDR2 is FNYEAQ. The trim removed 4 bases at V and 5 bases at J, leaving 14 bases unmatched. Written as DNA, the CDR3 is TGTGCCAGCAGCTCGCTTACGGGACAGCGATACGACGAGCAGTACTTC. Translation: CASSSLTGQRYDEQYF.

This chain joins TRBV29-1 and TRBJ1-6; 10 bases fit TRBD1. Germline V gene data show CDR1 as SQVTM and CDR2 as ANQGSEA. Trimming cost V 7 bases and J 9 bases; bases outside gene matches: 12. The CDR3 runs to 15 residues. The CDR3 protein is CSARFQTGGSSPLHF. The CDR3 coding sequence is TGCAGCGCCCGATTTCAGACAGGGGGCAGTTCACCCCTCCACTTT. Drawing the rest from reference TRBV29-1 and TRBJ1-6, the complete variable domain is SAVISQKPSRDICQRGTSLTIQCQVDSQVTMMFWYRQQPGQSLTLIATANQGSEATYESGFVIDKFPISRPNLTFSTLTVSNMSPEDSSIYLCSARFQTGGSSPLHFGNGTRLTVT.

The chain couples TRBV2 to TRBJ2-7; 8 bases align to TRBD1. Per germline, CDR1 SNHLY and CDR2 FYNNEI. The CDR3 runs 14 residues. The trim removed 5 bases at V and 3 bases at J, leaving 6 bases unmatched. The CDR3 protein is CASSRTGPIYEQYF. The CDR3 DNA reads TGTGCCAGCAGTCGGACAGGGCCGATCTACGAGCAGTACTTC.

V usage is TRBV19 and J usage is TRBJ1-5, with 10 bases aligning to TRBD1. The CDR3 is made up of 14 amino acids. The V and J ends lost 9 bases and 4 bases, in that order; junction bases with no gene match: 6. Germline loops: CDR1 LNHDA, CDR2 SQIVND (reference sequence). The DNA of the CDR3 is TGTGCCAGCGCGGGACAGGGGCCTAATCAGCCCCAGCATTTT. Translation: CASAGQGPNQPQHF.

The chain carries TRBV7-9 and TRBJ1-5; 9 nucleotides align to TRBD1. The germline gives CDR1 SEHNR, CDR2 FQNEAQ (reference sequence). After removal of 3 bases from V and 6 bases from J, the junction contained 3 bases not matched to a gene. The CDR3 is made up of 14 amino acids. CDR3 nucleotide sequence: TGTGCCAGCAGCTTGACAGGGGGGGCTCAGCCCCAGCATTTT. It translates to CASSLTGGAQPQHF.

The chain joins TRBV2 to TRBJ1-5; 8 nucleotides align to TRBD1. Trimming cost V 5 bases and J 3 bases; bases outside gene matches: 6. Germline values: CDR1 SNHLY, CDR2 FYNNEI. The CDR3 is 15 amino acids. The CDR3, as DNA: TGTGCCAGCAGTTGGGGACAGGCCTCCAATCAGCCCCAGCATTTT. Translation: CASSWGQASNQPQHF.

CDR3: CASSYGLEGYTF. The CDR3 DNA reads as TGTGCCAGCAGTTACGGCCTGGAGGGCTACACCTTC. The V call is TRBV6-5, the J call TRBJ1-2; no definite D call. The CDR3 sequence is 12 residues long. The germline gives CDR1 MNHEY, CDR2 SVGAGI. The V end lost 2 bases, the J end lost 8 bases, and 9 bases lay between the germline ends.

The chain links TRBV19 to TRBJ2-3; D is uncertain. V lost 5 bases and J 3 bases, leaving 12 bases between the germline ends. Germline values: CDR1 LNHDA, CDR2 SQIVND (reference sequence). The CDR3 totals 14 residues. The CDR3 coding sequence is TGTGCCAGTAGTGGGCTTTACCGGACAGATACGCAGTATTTT. This gives the protein CASSGLYRTDTQYF. Drawing the rest from reference TRBV19 and TRBJ2-3, the complete variable domain is DGGITQSPKYLFRKEGQNVTLSCEQNLNHDAMYWYRQDPGQGLRLIYYSQIVNDFQKGDIAEGYSVSREKKESFPLTVTSAQKNPTAFYLCASSGLYRTDTQYFGPGTRLTVL.

V and J are TRBV5-8 and TRBJ1-1, with TRBD1 matching 8 bases. Per the germline V gene, CDR1 is SGHTS and CDR2 is YDEGEE. V lost 4 bases to trimming and J lost 4 bases; unmatched junction nucleotides: 3. The CDR3 has 13 residues. CDR3 in DNA: TGTGCCAGCAGCACGGACAGGGCCACTGAAGCTTTCTTT. Amino acid sequence: CASSTDRATEAFF.

The chain links TRBV7-6 to TRBJ2-2; tentatively, D is TRBD2 (6 bases). CDR3 size: 14 residues. Deletions cut 5 bases from V and 4 bases from J, with 11 bases between. In germline, CDR1 is SGHVS, CDR2 FNYEAQ. The CDR3 region has the DNA TGTGCCAGCAGCCCCGGGGGACGCACCGGGGAGCTGTTTTTT. Translating gives CASSPGGRTGELFF.

The V gene is TRBV2, the J gene TRBJ2-2; 8 bases agree with TRBD2. CDR1 and CDR2 (germline): SNHLY, FYNNEI. V shed 7 bases and J 5 bases; nucleotides not matched to a gene: 9. This CDR3 contains 15 residues. CDR3 in DNA: TGTGCCAGCAACGGGAGGGTAGCGGGGACCGGGGAGCTGTTTTTT. Its translation: CASNGRVAGTGELFF.